Below, 21 T cell receptor beta chains from the same sample are listed, as sequenced in a study of identical twins. MiXCR, run by TCRdb on the 5' RACE reads, gives a single entry per CDR3 protein. The repertoire holds 520,000 or so distinct CDR3 sequences, with less than 25% as singletons. These data also featured in a second study, about T cells expressing NK-cell markers.

The sample was CD4+ T cells sorted from blood. These receptors were taken from a woman aged 18-35 years in good health.

This clonotype was counted many times. The gene calls are TRBV20-1 and TRBJ1-1; D is ambiguous. CDR1 and CDR2 (germline): DFQATT, SNEGSKA (reference sequence). This CDR3 comprises 11 residues. Deletions cut 4 bases from V and 10 bases from J, with 13 bases between. CDR3 amino acids: CSAKVVSGAFF. The CDR3 coding sequence is TGCAGTGCTAAGGTGGTATCGGGAGCTTTCTTT.

The rearrangement joins TRBV20-1 to TRBJ2-3; perhaps D is TRBD1 or TRBD2 (5 bases each). There are 14 residues in the CDR3. V was trimmed by 3 bases and J by 1 base, leaving 11 bases between them. Per the germline V gene, CDR1 is DFQATT and CDR2 is SNEGSKA (reference sequence). The CDR3 loop reads CSARRGFGTDTQYF. CDR3 nucleotides: TGCAGTGCTAGGAGGGGCTTCGGCACAGATACGCAGTATTTT.

This clonotype was detected a few times. This sequence joins TRBV20-1 and TRBJ2-5; a weak D match, TRBD1 (5 bases). Germline CDR1 reads DFQATT; CDR2 reads SNEGSKA (reference sequence). V shed 3 bases and J shed 3 bases, with 14 bases lying between them. The CDR3 length is 14 residues. CDR3 DNA sequence: TGCAGTGCTAGGGGGCGGTTATTGGAAGAGACCCAGTACTTC. This gives the protein CSARGRLLEETQYF.

This rearrangement joins TRBV6-1 to TRBJ2-1; 9 bases agree with TRBD1. V lost 2 bases to trimming and J lost 9 bases; unmatched junction nucleotides: 8. CDR3 size: 15 residues. Germline CDR1 and CDR2: MNHNS and SASEGT. The CDR3 DNA follows: TGTGCCAGCAGTGAACCGGGACAGGGATGGGGTGAGCAGTTCTTC. The encoded protein is CASSEPGQGWGEQFF.

At least ten counts were recorded for this clonotype. The V call is TRBV20-1, the J call TRBJ2-1, with D unclear. CDR1 and CDR2 from the germline V gene are DFQATT and SNEGSKA (reference sequence). The germline V and J ends were trimmed by 6 bases and 7 bases, with 16 bases remaining between them. This CDR3 contains 13 residues. The CDR3 here is CSAYAGVGNEQFF. CDR3 in DNA: TGCAGTGCATACGCTGGAGTCGGGAATGAGCAGTTCTTC.

A few counts support this clonotype. The V and J genes are TRBV20-1 and TRBJ2-7; tentatively, D is TRBD2 (5 bases). Between the trimmed V and J ends, which lost 2 bases and 0 bases, there was a span of 17 bases. The CDR3 contains 16 residues. Germline CDR1 and CDR2: DFQATT and SNEGSKA (reference sequence). CDR3 coding DNA: TGCAGTGCTAGACTTTTCAGAGGGAGCCTCTCCTACGAGCAGTACTTC. Translated: CSARLFRGSLSYEQYF.

This clonotype was observed a few times. The V call is TRBV5-1, the J call TRBJ2-5; 10 bases line up with TRBD2. The germline CDR1 and CDR2 sequences are SGHRS and YFSETQ. The CDR3 has 15 residues. Trimming cost V 0 bases and J 3 bases; bases outside gene matches: 2. CDR3 sequence: CASSLGTSGKETQYF. In nucleotides, the CDR3 is TGCGCCAGCAGCTTGGGGACTAGCGGTAAAGAGACCCAGTACTTC.

The chain combines TRBV2 with TRBJ2-7, with D hard to call. Deletions cut 3 bases from V and 2 bases from J, with 8 bases between. CDR1 and CDR2 from the germline V gene are SNHLY and FYNNEI. The CDR3 has 13 amino acids. This CDR3 reads CASSDEMAYEQYF. CDR3 bases: TGTGCCAGCAGTGACGAAATGGCCTACGAGCAGTACTTC.

The CDR3 DNA follows: TGTGCCACTGTCTGGGACAGCTCCTACGAGCAGTACTTC. Its translation is CATVWDSSYEQYF. This sequence joins TRBV6-2 or TRBV6-3 and TRBJ2-7; TRBD1 agrees at 7 bases. With 10 bases clipped from V and 0 bases from J, the junction kept 6 bases outside the gene matches. The CDR3 spans 13 residues. Germline values: CDR1 MNHEY, CDR2 SVGEGT.

V is TRBV7-2 and J is TRBJ2-5; D is possibly TRBD2 (5 bases). V lost 1 base to trimming and J lost 6 bases, with 9 bases between them. Germline assignment: CDR1 SGHTA and CDR2 FQGNSA. The CDR3 is 13 amino acids. The CDR3 is CASSLVLEKTQYF. The CDR3 DNA reads TGTGCCAGCAGCTTAGTACTAGAGAAGACCCAGTACTTC.

This clonotype came up a few times. V gene TRBV6-5 combines with J gene TRBJ1-5, with a possible D match to TRBD1 (5 bases). The CDR3 runs 14 residues. Trimming pared 3 bases from V and 6 bases from J, leaving 12 bases between. Germline CDR1 is MNHEY and CDR2 is SVGAGI. CDR3 sequence (DNA): TGTGCCAGCAGTTATGGAGGAAGGGGTCAGCCCCAGCATTTT. Protein product: CASSYGGRGQPQHF.

This clonotype has a handful of counts. The chain has TRBV15 and TRBJ1-6; possible D gene TRBD1, 5 bases. V lost 0 bases to trimming and J lost 9 bases, with 15 bases between them. The germline V gene encodes CDR1 LNHNV and CDR2 YYDKDF (reference sequence). This CDR3 contains 16 residues. In DNA, the CDR3 is TGTGCCACCAGCAGAGAACCGGCGGGGGGTGTTTCACCCCTCCACTTT. It translates to CATSREPAGGVSPLHF.

This clonotype appeared many times. The chain carries TRBV5-1 and TRBJ1-2; possible D gene TRBD1, 6 bases. Deletions cut 5 bases from V and 6 bases from J, with 14 bases between. Germline values: CDR1 SGHRS, CDR2 YFSETQ. The CDR3 has 13 amino acids. CDR3 nucleotide sequence: TGCGCCAGCAGAGGAGGGGACATTCATGGCTACACCTTC. Protein product: CASRGGDIHGYTF.

This clonotype has ten or more counts. The chain joins TRBV7-2 to TRBJ2-4; 11 bases map to TRBD1. Trimming at V came to 1 base and at J to 15 bases, leaving 14 bases not matched to a gene. In germline, CDR1 is SGHTA, CDR2 FQGNSA. The CDR3 runs 16 residues. The CDR3 here is CASSLGLGTGGLVAYF. CDR3 bases: TGTGCCAGCAGCTTAGGGTTGGGGACAGGGGGACTAGTCGCGTACTTC. Full variable domain (remainder filled in from reference TRBV7-2 and TRBJ2-4): GAGVSQSPSNKVTEKGKDVELRCDPISGHTALYWYRQSLGQGLEFLIYFQGNSAPDKSGLPSDRFSAERTGGSVSTLTIQRTQQEDSAVYLCASSLGLGTGGLVAYFGAGTRLSVL.

This clonotype was counted many times. The chain employs TRBV6-5 and TRBJ2-1; 7 nucleotides line up with TRBD1. The CDR3 has 11 amino acids. Germline CDR1 and CDR2: MNHEY and SVGAGI. The junction had 4 bases not matched to a gene; V was cut back by 4 bases and J by 13 bases. The CDR3 sequence: CASSSRQGQFF. The DNA of the CDR3 is TGTGCCAGCAGTTCCCGACAGGGTCAGTTCTTC.

This clonotype was picked up a small number of times. The rearrangement links TRBV21-1 to TRBJ2-5. TRBV21-1 is designated a pseudogene. The CDR3 is made up of 13 amino acids. CDR3 DNA: TGTGCCAGCAGCAAACGGGTAGGAGAGACCCAGTACTTC. It yields the protein CASSKRVGETQYF.

The chain has TRBV29-1 and TRBJ1-1; TRBD1 matches at 9 bases. V was pared by 3 bases and J by 4 bases, with 0 bases of the junction left unmatched. The length of the CDR3 is 12 residues. The V gene's germline CDR1 is SQVTM and CDR2 ANQGSEA. CDR3 DNA sequence: TGCAGCGTTGAGACAGGGGGCACTGAAGCTTTCTTT. It encodes CSVETGGTEAFF.

In this sample, this clonotype turned up many times. This chain joins TRBV12-3 or TRBV12-4 and TRBJ2-7, with TRBD2 identical over 13 bases. Trimming took 6 bases from V and 5 from J; bases not matched to a gene: 10. This CDR3 has 16 residues. The CDR3 region is CASSTRGTSGIHEQYF. The CDR3 coding sequence is TGTGCCAGCAGCACCCGTGGGACTAGCGGGATCCACGAGCAGTACTTC.

The chain recombines TRBV5-1 with TRBJ2-2, with D hard to call. V was trimmed by 0 bases and J by 7 bases, leaving 4 bases between them. This CDR3 is built from 12 residues. Germline V gives CDR1 SGHRS, CDR2 YFSETQ. The CDR3: CASSLVGGELFF. The CDR3 nucleotides are TGCGCCAGCAGCTTGGTCGGCGGGGAGCTGTTTTTT.

In its sample, this clonotype was seen a few times. The chain combines TRBV4-3 with TRBJ2-7; D may be TRBD1 (6 bases). CDR3 length equals 14 residues. Between the trimmed V and J ends, which lost 0 bases and 6 bases, there was a span of 12 bases. Per the germline V gene, CDR1 is LGHNA and CDR2 is YSLEER. CDR3 coding DNA: TGCGCCAGCAGCCAAGAGGGGACACTGACCGAGCAGTACTTC. Translation: CASSQEGTLTEQYF.

CDR3 in amino acids: CSASDRKSSYNSPLHF. CDR3 DNA sequence: TGCAGTGCTAGCGACAGGAAAAGCTCCTATAATTCACCCCTCCACTTT. This chain connects TRBV20-1 to TRBJ1-6; D perhaps matches TRBD1 (6 bases). Per germline, CDR1 DFQATT and CDR2 SNEGSKA (reference sequence). This CDR3 is 16 amino acids long. V was pared by 3 bases and J by 0 bases, with 12 bases between.